This note documents a single TCR beta chain sequence. RNA transcripts provided the template for amplifying TCR beta CDR3 regions. HTBI-primed first-round RT-PCR preceded second-round multiplex PCR. TCRdb used MiXCR to reprocess the multiplex PCR reads, holding one entry per CDR3 protein. This sample carries some 370,000 distinct CDR3 sequences, about a sixth of them seen once, and the ten largest clones take 2.4%. The data stem from a study of Graves' ophthalmopathy and Graves' hyperthyroidism. There are 15 residues in the CDR3. Germline V lookup: CDR1 MNHEY, CDR2 SVGAGI. Between the trimmed V and J ends, which lost 6 bases and 2 bases, there was a span of 16 bases.

The TCR comes from an adult woman with stable Graves' hyperthyroidism. J is TRBJ2-5 and V is TRBV6-5; D might be TRBD2 (7 bases). Sequencing input: peripheral blood. The CDR3 loop is CASRWEGGTQETQYF. Here the CDR3 DNA reads TGTGCCAGCAGGTGGGAGGGGGGAACTCAAGAGACCCAGTACTTC.